Shown below are 22 T cell receptor beta chains from a single sample sequenced in a study of cytomegalovirus exposure and HLA in healthy donors. PCR amplification relied on 60 Vbeta primers (plus 13 Jbeta primers). Measured with immunoSEQ multiplex PCR; TCRdb has only the in-frame clones, and not every one. The data contain 77,000 or so clones, approximately 71% of them singletons. The sequenced sample was PBMCs. The source of these receptors is a woman aged 40 to 49 in good health and CMV-seronegative.

The gene calls are TRBV9 and TRBJ2-2; D is possibly TRBD1 (6 bases). Trimming removed 2 bases at V and 4 bases at J, with 12 bases between. The CDR3 is 15 residues long. CDR1 and CDR2 (germline): SGDLS, YYNGEE. The DNA for the CDR3 is TGTGCCAGCAGCGTCGGACAGACAATCACCGGGGAGCTGTTTTTT. Its translation is CASSVGQTITGELFF.

This clone has just a few counts. This sequence joins TRBV7-9 and TRBJ1-5, with 8 bases fitting TRBD1. V shed 1 base, J shed 1 base, and the junction held 6 bases outside the gene matches. Germline assignment: CDR1 SEHNR and CDR2 FQNEAQ (reference sequence). CDR3 length equals 17 residues. CDR3 bases: TGTGCCAGCAGCTTAGGGACAGGGCTGGTGAGCAATCAGCCCCAGCATTTT. Its translation is CASSLGTGLVSNQPQHF.

This chain connects TRBV30 to TRBJ1-1; D gene unclear. CDR1 and CDR2 from the germline V gene are GTSNPN and SVGIG (reference sequence). This CDR3 comprises 11 residues. Trimming stripped 3 bases from V and 10 bases from J, with 12 bases between. The CDR3 loop is CAWRDREGAFF. The DNA of the CDR3 is TGTGCCTGGAGGGATAGGGAGGGAGCTTTCTTT.

The chain is built from TRBV4-1 and TRBJ2-3, with D possibly being TRBD2 (6 bases). V lost 0 bases to trimming and J lost 5 bases, with 15 bases between them. The CDR3 consists of 16 residues. CDR1 is MGHRA, CDR2 YSYEKL, per germline. For the CDR3, the DNA is TGCGCCAGCAGCCAAGATACCGGGAGCATGGGAGATACGCAGTATTTT. Its protein is CASSQDTGSMGDTQYF.

The chain links TRBV7-2 to TRBJ2-7, with TRBD1 identical over 9 bases. V shed 3 bases, J shed 1 base, and the junction held 4 bases outside the gene matches. This CDR3 is built from 15 residues. In germline, CDR1 is SGHTA, CDR2 FQGNSA. CDR3 region: CASSFTGGASYEQYF. CDR3 nucleotide sequence: TGTGCCAGCAGCTTCACAGGGGGCGCATCCTACGAGCAGTACTTC.

This chain joins TRBV5-1 and TRBJ1-6; perhaps TRBD1 as D (5 bases). V was trimmed by 4 bases and J by 9 bases, leaving 17 bases between them. Germline loops: CDR1 SGHRS, CDR2 YFSETQ. The CDR3 totals 15 residues. The CDR3: CASSPGGFRGSPLHF. The CDR3 DNA follows: TGCGCCAGCAGCCCCGGGGGTTTTAGGGGTTCACCCCTCCACTTT.

This clone was picked up a small number of times. The V gene is TRBV4-1, the J gene TRBJ1-5; 7 nucleotides agree with TRBD1. The CDR3 contains 14 residues. The V gene's germline CDR1 is MGHRA and CDR2 YSYEKL. The ends lost 2 bases at V and 6 bases at J; junction bases unmatched: 4. CDR3 in amino acids: CASSQQQGVQPQHF. The CDR3 DNA sequence: TGCGCCAGCAGCCAACAGCAGGGGGTTCAGCCCCAGCATTTT.

About this clone: An end of the junction does not agree with germline; a read error may underlie this. Other DNA sequences of this sample code for an identical CDR3. The V gene is TRBV11-3, the J gene TRBJ2-2; D possibly corresponds to TRBD2 (5 bases). Germline V gene sequence: CDR1 SGHNT, CDR2 YENEEA. This CDR3 has 15 residues. The CDR3 here is CASSLSTALTGELFF. For the CDR3, the DNA is TGTGCCAGCAGCTTGAGTACAGCACTCACCGGGGAGCTATTTTTT.

This clone has only a few counts. The chain links TRBV13 to TRBJ2-7; 10 bases map to TRBD2. V dropped 5 bases and J dropped 2; count of bases not matched to a gene: 9. Germline V lookup: CDR1 PRHDT, CDR2 FYEKMQ (reference sequence). This CDR3 has 16 amino acids. The CDR3 bases are TGTGCCAGCAGCCTATACAGCGGGAGGGCCCCCTACGAGCAGTACTTC. Residues: CASSLYSGRAPYEQYF.

J is TRBJ2-2 and V is TRBV4-2, with 9 bases identical to TRBD2. CDR1 and CDR2 (germline): LGHNA, YNFKEQ. This CDR3 contains 15 residues. The V gene end was trimmed by 4 bases and the J gene end by 4 bases; junction bases not matched to a gene: 4. The CDR3 bases are TGTGCCAGCAGCCGGCGGCGGGGGGGCACCGGGGAGCTGTTTTTT. Its translation: CASSRRRGGTGELFF.

V gene TRBV19 combines with J gene TRBJ1-2; 7 bases agree with TRBD1. Unmatched junction bases numbered 14, after V lost 10 bases and J lost 3 bases. Germline V gene data show CDR1 as LNHDA and CDR2 as SQIVND (reference sequence). The CDR3 spans 15 residues. DNA of the CDR3: TGTGCCACCAAAGACGTGGGACAGACCGACTATGGCTACACCTTC. Translated: CATKDVGQTDYGYTF.

The V call is TRBV7-3, the J call TRBJ2-2, with 8 bases aligning to TRBD2. The CDR3 totals 18 residues. From germline, CDR1 is SGHTA and CDR2 FQGTGA. The V segment lost 1 base and the J segment 5 bases; nucleotides outside the gene matches: 12. The CDR3 coding sequence is TGTGCCAGCAGCTTAATGGACTACGGGGGGGATGGTACCGGGGAGCTGTTTTTT. It is translated as CASSLMDYGGDGTGELFF.

The genes are TRBV25-1 and TRBJ1-6, with 8 nucleotides matching TRBD1. V dropped 4 bases and J dropped 10; count of bases not matched to a gene: 3. CDR1 MGHDK and CDR2 SYGVNS come from the germline V gene. CDR3 length: 13 amino acids. DNA for the CDR3: TGTGCCAGCAGTGGGACAGGGAACTCACCCCTCCACTTT. This encodes CASSGTGNSPLHF.

In its sample, this clone was seen a few times. The chain carries TRBV7-6 and TRBJ1-5; the match to TRBD1 covers 9 bases. The J segment lost 6 bases and the V segment lost 1 base, leaving 4 bases of the junction unmatched. This CDR3 comprises 15 residues. CDR1 and CDR2 (germline): SGHVS, FNYEAQ. The CDR3 bases are TGTGCCAGCAGCTTAGGGGACAGGGAAAGTCAGCCCCAGCATTTT. Protein sequence: CASSLGDRESQPQHF.

V gene TRBV7-6 combines with J gene TRBJ2-6; 9 positions match TRBD1. Trimming cost V 4 bases and J 0 bases; bases outside gene matches: 7. The length of the CDR3 is 18 residues. Looked up from germline, CDR1 is SGHVS and CDR2 is FNYEAQ. CDR3: CASSSGQGTFSGANVLTF. CDR3 nucleotide sequence: TGTGCCAGCAGCTCAGGACAGGGGACTTTCTCTGGGGCCAACGTCCTGACTTTC.

This clone came up a few times. J is TRBJ1-1 and V is TRBV6-1; D call uncertain. In germline, CDR1 is MNHNS, CDR2 SASEGT. Between the trimmed V and J ends, which lost 6 bases and 4 bases, there was a span of 12 bases. The CDR3 has 13 amino acids. The CDR3 coding sequence is TGTGCCAGCAGGGCTATGGGGAGCACTGAAGCTTTCTTT. It codes for CASRAMGSTEAFF.

The V call is TRBV6-1, the J call TRBJ2-2; D ambiguous. There are 12 residues in the CDR3. In germline, CDR1 is MNHNS, CDR2 SASEGT. V lost 7 bases to trimming and J lost 4 bases, with 7 bases between them. CDR3 DNA: TGTGCCAGCATAGCCCTCACCGGGGAGCTGTTTTTT. Translation: CASIALTGELFF.

This chain connects TRBV5-4 to TRBJ2-7; TRBD1 aligns across 8 bases. Germline values: CDR1 SGHNT, CDR2 YYREEE (reference sequence). The V segment lost 0 bases and the J segment 6 bases; nucleotides outside the gene matches: 5. This CDR3 spans 14 amino acids. CDR3 sequence reads: CASSLGTGLREQYF. DNA of the CDR3: TGTGCCAGCAGCTTGGGGACAGGGCTTCGCGAGCAGTACTTC.

The V gene is TRBV19, the J gene TRBJ2-3, with D maybe TRBD1 (6 bases). Trimming pared 5 bases from V and 0 bases from J, leaving 12 bases between. Germline V gene lookup returns CDR1 LNHDA and CDR2 SQIVND (reference sequence). The length of the CDR3 is 15 residues. This CDR3 is CASSFAGESTDTQYF. The CDR3 DNA sequence: TGTGCCAGTAGTTTCGCAGGGGAGAGCACAGATACGCAGTATTTT.

This chain links TRBV2 with TRBJ1-1; D is undetermined. There are 12 residues in the CDR3. V was clipped by 5 bases and J by 11 bases, with 15 bases between them. CDR1 and CDR2 from the germline V gene are SNHLY and FYNNEI. Here the CDR3 reads CASSNRGGWAFF. CDR3 nucleotides: TGTGCCAGCAGTAACCGAGGTGGGTGGGCTTTCTTT.

This clone was seen a few times. This rearrangement joins TRBV19 to TRBJ1-5; D possibly corresponds to TRBD1 (5 bases). V was shortened by 8 bases and J by 5 bases, with 16 bases between the two germline ends. Germline V CDR1 and CDR2: LNHDA, SQIVND (reference sequence). The CDR3 length is 14 residues. The CDR3 spells CASDRGEADQPQHF. CDR3 nucleotides: TGTGCCAGTGATCGGGGGGAAGCAGATCAGCCCCAGCATTTT. Together with reference TRBV19 and TRBJ1-5, the CDR3 gives the full variable domain: DGGITQSPKYLFRKEGQNVTLSCEQNLNHDAMYWYRQDPGQGLRLIYYSQIVNDFQKGDIAEGYSVSREKKESFPLTVTSAQKNPTAFYLCASDRGEADQPQHFGDGTRLSIL.

Concerning this clone: Distinct nucleotide sequences in the sample also encode this CDR3. The rearrangement uses TRBV2 and TRBJ1-5; 7 bases match TRBD1. CDR1 is SNHLY and CDR2 is FYNNEI in the germline V gene. Trimming took 7 bases from V and 2 from J; bases not matched to a gene: 5. This CDR3 is built from 14 residues. As DNA, the CDR3 is TGTGCCAGCACCGGAACAGGGGGCAATCAGCCCCAGCATTTT. Protein product: CASTGTGGNQPQHF.